Shown below are 21 T cell receptor beta chains from a single sample sequenced in a study of cytomegalovirus exposure and HLA in healthy donors (dated by TCRdb to 2016 to 2017). The protocol used for the library was the immunoSEQ multiplex PCR assay. A mixture of 60 forward primers for TCR Vbeta segments and 13 reverse primers for TCR Jbeta segments was used in the multiplex PCR. This immuneACCESS table, as held by TCRdb, lists in-frame sequences with V and J called but not all clones. Of the missing ones, under half trace to an unresolved V gene in checked studies; the others have no known cause. This sample has 150,000 to 200,000 clones in its table, and roughly four fifths of those were observed once. The ten top clones hold roughly 1.4% of the sample. The material sequenced was PBMCs. Receptor source: a man aged 40-49 years in good health and CMV-seronegative.

V and J are TRBV27 and TRBJ2-7, with D tentatively TRBD2 (5 bases). Trimming left V 6 bases short and J 3 bases short, with 15 bases between. In germline, CDR1 is MNHEY, CDR2 SMNVEV (reference sequence). The CDR3 is 14 amino acids. The CDR3 DNA sequence: TGTGCCAGCAGGAAAGCGGAGACCTACTACGAGCAGTACGTC. Its translation: CASRKAETYYEQYV.

This clone was seen a few times. The chain joins TRBV7-2 to TRBJ2-2; tentatively, D is TRBD2 (5 bases). V lost 1 base and J 5 bases, leaving 11 bases between the germline ends. Germline V gene sequence: CDR1 SGHTA, CDR2 FQGNSA. This CDR3 comprises 15 residues. The CDR3 protein is CASSLEVARTGELFF. CDR3 in DNA: TGTGCCAGCAGCTTAGAAGTAGCGAGAACCGGGGAGCTGTTTTTT.

The chain uses TRBV28 and TRBJ1-5; 7 bases map to TRBD1. This CDR3 has 15 residues. V shed 6 bases and J 7 bases; nucleotides not matched to a gene: 12. Germline values: CDR1 MDHEN, CDR2 SYDVKM. CDR3 residues: CASRSDRVNRQPQHF. CDR3 in DNA: TGTGCCAGCAGATCCGACAGGGTAAACCGACAGCCCCAGCATTTT.

The chain links TRBV5-1 to TRBJ2-3; TRBD2 matches 7 bases. The CDR3 is 16 residues long. J lost 2 bases, V lost 0 bases, and 6 bases had no gene match. CDR1 is SGHRS, CDR2 YFSETQ, per germline. The CDR3 DNA reads as TGCGCCAGCAGCTTGGTGTTTAGCGGGTACACAGATACGCAGTATTTT. Its protein product is CASSLVFSGYTDTQYF.

The chain employs TRBV6-5 and TRBJ1-1; D remains ambiguous. V was shortened by 4 bases and J by 3 bases, with 15 bases between the two germline ends. The CDR3 has 15 amino acids. Germline CDR1 reads MNHEY; CDR2 reads SVGAGI. CDR3 loop: CASSLLGIGDTEAFF. The CDR3 DNA reads as TGTGCCAGCAGTTTACTCGGGATTGGAGACACTGAAGCTTTCTTT.

V usage is TRBV5-1 and J usage is TRBJ2-5, with 8 bases matching TRBD1. J was trimmed by 5 bases and V by 3 bases; bases with no gene match: 6. Germline CDR1 SGHRS, CDR2 YFSETQ. This CDR3 has 14 amino acids. The CDR3: CASSSGQALETQYF. In nucleotides, the CDR3 is TGCGCCAGCAGCTCGGGACAGGCTTTGGAGACCCAGTACTTC.

The rearrangement uses TRBV30 and TRBJ2-2; 14 positions match TRBD2. V dropped 1 base and J dropped 4; count of bases not matched to a gene: 2. This CDR3 has 16 amino acids. The V gene's germline CDR1 is GTSNPN and CDR2 SVGIG (reference sequence). As DNA, the CDR3 is TGTGCCTGGAGTGGACTAGCGGGAGGGCCCACCGGGGAGCTGTTTTTT. Amino acids: CAWSGLAGGPTGELFF. Full variable domain (missing parts from reference TRBV30 and TRBJ2-2): SQTIHQWPATLVQPVGSPLSLECTVEGTSNPNLYWYRQAAGRGLQLLFYSVGIGQISSEVPQNLSASRPQDRQFILSSKKLLLSDSGFYLCAWSGLAGGPTGELFFGEGSRLTVL.

J is TRBJ2-5 and V is TRBV5-6; 8 nucleotides match TRBD1. The CDR3 covers 16 residues. The junction had 18 bases not matched to a gene; V was cut back by 5 bases and J by 9 bases. CDR1 and CDR2 from the germline V gene are SGHDT and YYEEEE. The CDR3 sequence is CASSDATRGRMIAQYF. CDR3 coding DNA: TGTGCCAGCAGTGATGCCACCAGGGGGCGGATGATTGCCCAGTACTTC.

The chain links TRBV7-9 to TRBJ1-6; no definite D call. CDR1 and CDR2 from the germline V gene are SEHNR and FQNEAQ (reference sequence). This CDR3 spans 12 amino acids. V lost 2 bases, J lost 8 bases, and 4 bases lay in between. CDR3 loop: CASSLTDSPLHF. Here the CDR3 DNA reads TGTGCCAGCAGCTTAACAGATTCACCCCTCCACTTT.

This chain uses TRBV28 with TRBJ2-2; 8 bases align to TRBD2. The germline gives CDR1 MDHEN, CDR2 SYDVKM. The CDR3 is 14 residues long. The V and J ends lost 5 bases and 4 bases, in that order; junction bases with no gene match: 3. The CDR3 protein is CASSPGGSTGELFF. Written as DNA, the CDR3 is TGTGCCAGCAGTCCGGGGGGGTCCACCGGGGAGCTGTTTTTT. Complete variable domain (other parts from reference TRBV28 and TRBJ2-2): DVKVTQSSRYLVKRTGEKVFLECVQDMDHENMFWYRQDPGLGLRLIYFSYDVKMKEKGDIPEGYSVSREKKERFSLILESASTNQTSMYLCASSPGGSTGELFFGEGSRLTVL.

The chain combines TRBV19 with TRBJ1-5, with D tentatively TRBD1 (6 bases). Trimming stripped 5 bases from V and 5 bases from J, with 10 bases between. CDR3 size: 13 residues. The germline V gene has CDR1 LNHDA and CDR2 SQIVND (reference sequence). CDR3 nucleotide sequence: TGTGCCAGTAGTTTGGACAGAGATCAGCCCCAGCATTTT. Translating it yields CASSLDRDQPQHF.

The rearrangement links TRBV9 to TRBJ1-1, with D perhaps TRBD1 (6 bases). The germline V gene has CDR1 SGDLS and CDR2 YYNGEE. This CDR3 comprises 14 residues. V was shortened by 2 bases and J by 5 bases, with 13 bases between the two germline ends. The CDR3 nucleotides are TGTGCCAGCAGCGTGGGGGCCGGGCGAACTGAAGCTTTCTTT. Its translation: CASSVGAGRTEAFF.

In its sample, this clone was seen once. The chain has TRBV7-9 and TRBJ2-7; D remains unclear. CDR3 length equals 15 residues. Germline V gene data show CDR1 as SEHNR and CDR2 as FQNEAQ (reference sequence). V dropped 3 bases and J dropped 3 bases, with 15 bases sitting between them. In DNA form, the CDR3 reads TGTGCCAGCAGCTTTCCAGGCCGAACCGTCTACGAGCAGTACTTC. This translates into CASSFPGRTVYEQYF.

The chain links TRBV2 to TRBJ1-5; D call uncertain. Germline V gene data show CDR1 as SNHLY and CDR2 as FYNNEI. There are 16 residues in the CDR3. Trimming left V 4 bases short and J 3 bases short, with 16 bases between. CDR3 bases: TGTGCCAGCAGTGTACGGCGCGGAAATTCCAATCAGCCCCAGCATTTT. Amino acid sequence: CASSVRRGNSNQPQHF.

V and J are TRBV9 and TRBJ2-3, with D unresolved. Trimming left V 6 bases short and J 0 bases short, with 8 bases between. Germline V gene data show CDR1 as SGDLS and CDR2 as YYNGEE. CDR3 length: 13 residues. For the CDR3, the DNA is TGTGCCAGCACTAGGAGTAGCACAGATACGCAGTATTTT. Translated, it gives CASTRSSTDTQYF.

The rearrangement joins TRBV7-6 to TRBJ1-5; D is undetermined. Looked up from germline, CDR1 is SGHVS and CDR2 is FNYEAQ. V was trimmed by 4 bases and J by 7 bases, leaving 8 bases between them. This CDR3 contains 12 residues. The CDR3 DNA sequence: TGTGCCAGCAGCTCCTCGGGACAGCCCCAGCATTTT. This sequence encodes CASSSSGQPQHF.

This chain's CDR3 is CASHPGSGLRRDEQFF. CDR3 DNA sequence: TGTGCCAGCCACCCGGGAAGCGGGCTGAGGAGGGATGAGCAGTTCTTC. The rearrangement joins TRBV28 to TRBJ2-1; D may be TRBD2 (6 bases). Trimming shortened V by 8 bases and J by 8 bases, and 25 bases separated the two germline ends. The CDR3 extends over 16 amino acids. Germline assignment: CDR1 MDHEN and CDR2 SYDVKM.

This chain links TRBV9 with TRBJ2-1, with TRBD1 as a possible D gene (7 bases). The CDR3 length is 16 residues. Trimming shortened V by 2 bases and J by 2 bases, and 14 bases separated the two germline ends. CDR1 is SGDLS and CDR2 is YYNGEE in the germline V gene. The CDR3 sequence is CASSVGGGVAYNEQFF. The DNA of the CDR3 is TGTGCCAGCAGCGTTGGAGGGGGCGTCGCCTACAATGAGCAGTTCTTC.

The chain combines TRBV10-2 with TRBJ1-5, with D unresolved. CDR1 WSHSY and CDR2 SAAADI come from the germline V gene. V shed 8 bases and J shed 4 bases, with 12 bases lying between them. The CDR3 covers 13 residues. In nucleotides, the CDR3 is TGCGCCAGCGGGAGCACAGCTAATCAGCCCCAGCATTTT. Its translation: CASGSTANQPQHF.

V usage is TRBV27 and J usage is TRBJ2-1, with D possibly being TRBD1 (6 bases). Looked up from germline, CDR1 is MNHEY and CDR2 is SMNVEV (reference sequence). The CDR3 has 15 amino acids. With 7 bases removed from V and 5 bases from J, the gap between germline ends came to 18 bases. This chain's CDR3 is CASTKWGRPNNEQFF. The CDR3 bases are TGTGCCAGCACAAAGTGGGGGCGGCCCAACAATGAGCAGTTCTTC.

The chain carries TRBV6-1 and TRBJ2-7, with 11 nucleotides matching TRBD1. Germline V gene data show CDR1 as MNHNS and CDR2 as SASEGT. The CDR3 contains 15 residues. J gave up 6 bases and V 5 bases, and 9 bases lay outside the gene matches. This CDR3 reads CASSPRDRGAGEQYF. The CDR3 DNA reads TGTGCCAGCAGTCCCCGGGACAGGGGGGCGGGCGAGCAGTACTTC.